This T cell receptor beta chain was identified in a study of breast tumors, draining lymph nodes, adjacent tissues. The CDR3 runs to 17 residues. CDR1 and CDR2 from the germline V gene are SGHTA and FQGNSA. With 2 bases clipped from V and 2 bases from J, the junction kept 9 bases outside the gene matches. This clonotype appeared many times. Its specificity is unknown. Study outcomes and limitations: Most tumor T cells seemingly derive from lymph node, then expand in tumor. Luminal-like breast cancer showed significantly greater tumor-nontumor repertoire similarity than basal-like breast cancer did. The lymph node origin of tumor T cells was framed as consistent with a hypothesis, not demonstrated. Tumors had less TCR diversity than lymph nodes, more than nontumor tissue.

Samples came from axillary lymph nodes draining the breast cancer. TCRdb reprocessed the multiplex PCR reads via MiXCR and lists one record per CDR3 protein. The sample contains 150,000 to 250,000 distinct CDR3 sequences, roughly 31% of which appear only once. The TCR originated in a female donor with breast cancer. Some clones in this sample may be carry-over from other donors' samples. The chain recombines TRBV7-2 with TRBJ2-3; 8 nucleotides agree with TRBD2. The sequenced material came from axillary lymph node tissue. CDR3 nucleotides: TGTGCCAGCAGCTTATTGGCGGGAGGCTTGATCACAGATACGCAGTATTTT. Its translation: CASSLLAGGLITDTQYF.